The 16 T cell receptor beta chains below come from one sample, sequenced in a study of cytomegalovirus exposure and HLA in healthy donors. The PCR made use of 60 Vbeta and 13 Jbeta primers. Libraries were prepared by immunoSEQ multiplex PCR; TCRdb keeps only in-frame clonotypes and omits some of them. Of around 190,000 clones in the sample, 80% to 85% were seen once. Material: PBMCs. These receptors were obtained from a woman aged 40 to 50 in good health and CMV-seronegative.

The rearrangement links TRBV11-2 to TRBJ2-1, with 8 bases that match TRBD2. There are 16 residues in the CDR3. The ends lost 6 bases at V and 7 bases at J; junction bases unmatched: 14. Germline values: CDR1 SGHAT, CDR2 FQNNGV. CDR3 in DNA: TGTGCCAGCAGTTTTGACGGCGAGCGGGGGCGAAATGAGCAGTTCTTC. As protein: CASSFDGERGRNEQFF.

V usage is TRBV7-2 and J usage is TRBJ2-5, with TRBD2 matching over 11 bases. The end of the DNA is better explained by TRBJ2-7, so the J call may be wrong. The CDR3 spans 16 residues. The germline gives CDR1 SGHTA, CDR2 FQGNSA. The CDR3 nucleotides are TGTGCCAGCAGCTTAGAAGGGACTAGCGGCTCCTACGAGCAGTACTTC. Translating gives CASSLEGTSGSYEQYF.

This clone came up a few times. The chain recombines TRBV5-5 with TRBJ1-4; maybe TRBD1 (6 bases). CDR1 and CDR2 (germline): SGHKS, YYEKEE (reference sequence). Trimming took off 4 bases at V and 2 bases at J, with 12 bases between the two ends. The CDR3 loop spans 15 amino acids. The CDR3 sequence: CASSRMTGTNEKLFF. The CDR3 nucleotides read TGTGCCAGCAGCCGCATGACAGGCACTAATGAAAAACTGTTTTTT. Together with reference TRBV5-5 and TRBJ1-4, the CDR3 gives the full variable domain: DAGVTQSPTHLIKTRGQQVTLRCSPISGHKSVSWYQQVLGQGPQFIFQYYEKEERGRGNFPDRFSARQFPNYSSELNVNALLLGDSALYLCASSRMTGTNEKLFFGSGTQLSVL.

The rearrangement joins TRBV5-8 to TRBJ2-1; 11 positions match TRBD1. Germline V gene data show CDR1 as SGHTS and CDR2 as YDEGEE. J was trimmed by 6 bases and V by 4 bases; bases with no gene match: 3. The length of the CDR3 is 14 residues. The CDR3 DNA follows: TGTGCCAGCAGCCCCGGGACAGGGGGCAATGAGCAGTTCTTC. This translates into CASSPGTGGNEQFF.

The rearrangement joins TRBV5-6 to TRBJ2-7; D gene unclear. CDR1 SGHDT and CDR2 YYEEEE come from the germline V gene. The V and J ends lost 2 bases and 3 bases respectively, with 6 bases between them. The CDR3 contains 12 residues. CDR3 bases: TGTGCCAGCAGCTTTCTCCGCTACGAGCAGTACTTC. Translation gives CASSFLRYEQYF.

The chain combines TRBV5-6 with TRBJ2-1; a weak D match, TRBD2 (7 bases). The germline CDR1 and CDR2 sequences are SGHDT and YYEEEE. The V end lost 5 bases, the J end lost 10 bases, and 16 bases lay between the germline ends. The CDR3 spans 13 residues. The CDR3 sequence: CASSSAGGREQFF. In DNA, the CDR3 is TGTGCCAGCAGTTCGGCCGGGGGGCGAGAGCAGTTCTTC.

The chain is built from TRBV7-2 and TRBJ2-5; 14 positions agree with TRBD2. Unmatched junction bases numbered 1, after V lost 0 bases and J lost 4 bases. The CDR3 is 16 amino acids. In germline, CDR1 is SGHTA, CDR2 FQGNSA. The CDR3 DNA is TGTGCCAGCAGCTTAGCCGGGACTAGCGGGAGAGAGACCCAGTACTTC. It encodes CASSLAGTSGRETQYF.

The chain links TRBV19 to TRBJ1-1, with 7 bases lining up with TRBD1. In germline, CDR1 is LNHDA, CDR2 SQIVND (reference sequence). V shed 7 bases, J shed 1 base, and the junction held 12 bases outside the gene matches. The CDR3 has 16 residues. The CDR3 DNA reads as TGTGCCAGTACCCACTTCTTCGACAGGGCGAACACTGAAGCTTTCTTT. Protein sequence: CASTHFFDRANTEAFF.

A few counts support this clone. In nucleotides, the CDR3 is TGCGCCAGCAGCGGGATAGCGGGGGGTTACAATGAGCAGTTCTTC. It codes for CASSGIAGGYNEQFF. This chain uses TRBV5-1 with TRBJ2-1, with 10 bases fitting TRBD2. Germline V gene sequence: CDR1 SGHRS, CDR2 YFSETQ. V shed 4 bases, J shed 4 bases, and the junction held 5 bases outside the gene matches. The CDR3 covers 15 residues.

This chain uses TRBV28 with TRBJ1-3; D is perhaps TRBD1 (5 bases). Germline lookup yields CDR1 MDHEN and CDR2 SYDVKM. The CDR3 has 12 amino acids. The V gene lost 7 bases and the J gene lost 8 bases, with 12 bases spanning the gap. CDR3 nucleotide sequence: TGTGCCAGCAACCCAACAGGAGACACCATATATTTT. As protein: CASNPTGDTIYF.

The V call is TRBV19, the J call TRBJ1-2, with a tentative D call TRBD1 (5 bases). Trimming shortened V by 4 bases and J by 3 bases, and 12 bases separated the two germline ends. The CDR3 contains 14 residues. Germline CDR1 LNHDA, CDR2 SQIVND (reference sequence). The DNA for the CDR3 is TGTGCCAGTAGTACGGGACTTGGAGACTATGGCTACACCTTC. This encodes CASSTGLGDYGYTF.

The chain joins TRBV30 to TRBJ1-5, with 8 bases lining up with TRBD1. The CDR3 has 20 amino acids. The trim removed 2 bases at V and 0 bases at J, leaving 18 bases unmatched. The germline V gene has CDR1 GTSNPN and CDR2 SVGIG (reference sequence). The CDR3 sequence is CAWSTYPINRGGPSNQPQHF. The CDR3 DNA follows: TGTGCCTGGAGTACCTACCCCATAAACAGGGGGGGACCTAGCAATCAGCCCCAGCATTTT. Variable domain in full (rest from reference TRBV30 and TRBJ1-5): SQTIHQWPATLVQPVGSPLSLECTVEGTSNPNLYWYRQAAGRGLQLLFYSVGIGQISSEVPQNLSASRPQDRQFILSSKKLLLSDSGFYLCAWSTYPINRGGPSNQPQHFGDGTRLSIL.

The chain employs TRBV7-6 and TRBJ1-5; D not resolved. The CDR3 length is 13 residues. Germline loops: CDR1 SGHVS, CDR2 FNYEAQ. V gave up 1 base and J gave up 3 bases, with 4 bases separating them. The CDR3 is CASSLELNQPQHF. The CDR3 DNA follows: TGTGCCAGCAGCTTAGAACTCAATCAGCCCCAGCATTTT.

The chain carries TRBV10-2 and TRBJ1-3; D is possibly TRBD1 (6 bases). The V gene lost 4 bases and the J gene lost 3 bases, with 10 bases spanning the gap. CDR1 is WSHSY and CDR2 is SAAADI in the germline V gene. The CDR3 loop spans 14 amino acids. The CDR3 protein is CASSAGQNGNTIYF. The CDR3 region has the DNA TGCGCCAGCAGTGCAGGACAGAATGGAAACACCATATATTTT.

The chain employs TRBV11-2 and TRBJ2-4; 13 bases are a match to TRBD2. Trimming at V came to 2 bases and at J to 7 bases, leaving 5 bases not matched to a gene. This CDR3 spans 16 amino acids. CDR1 is SGHAT, CDR2 FQNNGV, per germline. For the CDR3, the DNA is TGTGCCAGCAGCTTAATGGGACTAGCGGGGAGGAACATTCAGTACTTC. It encodes CASSLMGLAGRNIQYF.

As DNA, the CDR3 is TGTGCCAGCAGCTTAGGGGGCGGTCAAGAGACCCAGTACTTC. Encoded protein: CASSLGGGQETQYF. This rearrangement joins TRBV7-9 to TRBJ2-5, with a tentative D call TRBD1 (5 bases). This CDR3 spans 14 amino acids. V lost 1 base, J lost 2 bases, and 8 bases lay in between. Germline loops: CDR1 SEHNR, CDR2 FQNEAQ (reference sequence).